The 4 T cell receptor beta chains below come from one sample, sequenced in a study of T-cell reconstitution after alpha-beta-depleted transplantation in children. This sample's TCRbeta library carried unique molecular identifier barcodes. TCRdb redid the calling of the PCR reads with MiXCR, one entry per CDR3 protein. The sample holds fewer than 700,000 distinct CDR3 sequences, roughly 13% seen once. This specimen consisted of PBMCs, mostly from graft donor cells, obtained 360 days after TCRalphabeta/CD19-depleted stem cell transplant. Source of these receptors: a male patient between 10 and 17 years old who had a stem cell transplant for acute myeloid leukemia, so the T cells may come from the graft donor.

This clonotype has ten or more counts. V gene TRBV20-1 combines with J gene TRBJ2-2; tentative D call: TRBD1 (5 bases). V lost 3 bases, J lost 4 bases, and 9 bases lay in between. CDR3 length: 13 residues. Germline loops: CDR1 DFQATT, CDR2 SNEGSKA (reference sequence). Written as DNA, the CDR3 is TGCAGTGCTAGCCAGACAGTCACCGGGGAGCTGTTTTTT. Amino acids: CSASQTVTGELFF.

The sample holds a few counts of this clonotype. The chain carries TRBV20-1 and TRBJ2-1; perhaps TRBD2 as D (7 bases). CDR3 length equals 15 residues. Germline V gene lookup returns CDR1 DFQATT and CDR2 SNEGSKA (reference sequence). The V gene lost 6 bases and the J gene lost 6 bases, with 21 bases spanning the gap. CDR3 sequence (DNA): TGCAGTGCCCCTAGTCCGGGGAGGGGGGTCAATGAGCAGTTCTTC. It specifies CSAPSPGRGVNEQFF.

This clonotype was found a few times. This chain links TRBV29-1 with TRBJ2-2; 11 bases agree with TRBD2. This CDR3 is built from 16 residues. The junction had 11 bases not matched to a gene; V was cut back by 6 bases and J by 5 bases. The germline V gene has CDR1 SQVTM and CDR2 ANQGSEA. The CDR3 DNA sequence: TGCAGCGTAATAACCCTAGCGGGAGGTCGGACCGGGGAGCTGTTTTTT. This translates into CSVITLAGGRTGELFF.

About this clonotype: This could be a read error, since a much larger clone is one nucleotide away. Likely a read error: the CDR3 ends without its conserved phenylalanine or tryptophan. The gene calls are TRBV10-3 and TRBJ1-1; D gene uncertain. Germline V gene sequence: CDR1 ENHRY, CDR2 SYGVKD. CDR3 length: 12 residues. Trimming left V 4 bases short and J 6 bases short, with 9 bases between. The CDR3 DNA follows: TGTGCCATCAGTGGGACGACGGCTGAAGCTTTCTAT. Amino acid sequence: CAISGTTAEAFY.